This TCR beta chain was recovered during a study of CD8 T cells in ankylosing spondylitis. There are a few counts of this clonotype. Antigen specificity is unknown. General study findings and limits: Ankylosing spondylitis blood appeared to be characterized by a TCR beta motif of roughly eight highly homologous variants.

TCRdb redid the calling of the 5' RACE reads with MiXCR, one entry per CDR3 protein. The data hold 200,000 to 250,000 distinct CDR3 sequences, with under 35% observed a single time. The CDR3 length is 13 residues. The germline V and J ends were trimmed by 5 bases and 0 bases, with 10 bases remaining between them. Per germline, CDR1 SQVTM and CDR2 ANQGSEA. This clonotype was sampled from a male donor with ankylosing spondylitis or in good health (not recorded which). Source material: blood, either unsorted or a sorted T cell fraction (not recorded which). The chain employs TRBV29-1 and TRBJ2-5, with D perhaps TRBD1 (7 bases). The CDR3 loop is CSVSGGYQETQYF. CDR3 in DNA: TGCAGCGTTTCAGGGGGGTACCAAGAGACCCAGTACTTC.